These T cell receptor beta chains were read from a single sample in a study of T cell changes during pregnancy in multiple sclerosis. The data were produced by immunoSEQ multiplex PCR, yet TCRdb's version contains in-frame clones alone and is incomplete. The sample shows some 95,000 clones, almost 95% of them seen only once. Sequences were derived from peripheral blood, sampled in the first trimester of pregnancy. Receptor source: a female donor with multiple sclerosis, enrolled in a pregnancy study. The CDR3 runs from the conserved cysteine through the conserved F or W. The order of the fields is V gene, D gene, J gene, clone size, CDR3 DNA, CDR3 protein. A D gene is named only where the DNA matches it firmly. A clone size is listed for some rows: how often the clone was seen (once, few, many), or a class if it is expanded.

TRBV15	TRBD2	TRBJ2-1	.	TGTGCCACCAGCAGGCACCTCCAACTAGCGGCACAGTTCTTC	CATSRHLQLAAQFF
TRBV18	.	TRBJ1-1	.	TGTGCCAGCTCACCAAGGGCAGGGGATAGGGGCACTGAAGCTTTCTTT	CASSPRAGDRGTEAFF
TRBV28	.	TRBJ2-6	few	TGTGCCAGCAGTTTAGGGGGGAGTTTCTCTGGGGCCAACGTCCTGACTTTC	CASSLGGSFSGANVLTF
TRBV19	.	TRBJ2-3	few	TGTGCCAGTAGTATACAGGGGAGGGGAAGGGATACGCAGTATTTT	CASSIQGRGRDTQYF
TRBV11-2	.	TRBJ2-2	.	TGTGCCAGCAGCTTAGTGAGAGGCGGGGAGCTGTTTTTT	CASSLVRGGELFF
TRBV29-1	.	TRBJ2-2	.	TGCAGCGTCTTCAGGGATTCCGGGGAGCTGTTTTTT	CSVFRDSGELFF
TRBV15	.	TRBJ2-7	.	TGTGCCACCAGCAGACCCCGGGCGGGGAGTTCGGGCGAGCAGTACTTC	CATSRPRAGSSGEQYF
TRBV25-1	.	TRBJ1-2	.	TGTGCGACCGATGGGGAGAACTATGGCTACACCTTC	CATDGENYGYTF
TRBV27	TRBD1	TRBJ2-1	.	TGTGCCAGCAGGGCGACAGGGGCGTACAATGAGCAGTTCTTC	CASRATGAYNEQFF
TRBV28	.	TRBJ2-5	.	TGTGCCAGCAGCCGGGGTGGCGAAGAGACCCAGTACTTC	CASSRGGEETQYF
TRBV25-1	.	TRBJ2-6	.	TGTGCCAGCAGTGGGGGGGACCGGAACGGGGCCAACGTCCTGACTTTC	CASSGGDRNGANVLTF
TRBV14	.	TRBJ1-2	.	TGTGCCAGCAGCAGTGGTGGGGCTCACTATGGCTACACCTTC	CASSSGGAHYGYTF
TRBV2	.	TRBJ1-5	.	TGTGCCAGCAGTGGTAACAATCAGCCCCAGCATTTT	CASSGNNQPQHF
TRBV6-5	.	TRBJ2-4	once	TGTGCCAGCAGTTACTCAGAGGTCAGCAAAAACATTCAGTACTTC	CASSYSEVSKNIQYF
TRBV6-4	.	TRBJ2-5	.	TGTGCCAGCAGTGACTCATACGGGGAAGGGGAGACCCAGTACTTC	CASSDSYGEGETQYF
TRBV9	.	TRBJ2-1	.	TGTGCCAGCAGCGTAGCGTTGATAGGGGGGGAAAACTCCTACAATGAGCAGTTCTTC	CASSVALIGGENSYNEQFF
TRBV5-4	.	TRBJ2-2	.	TGTGCCAGCAGTTCTGGAGGGATAGAGCTGTTTTTT	CASSSGGIELFF
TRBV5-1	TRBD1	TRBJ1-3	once	TGCGCCAGCAGCTTTACAGGGGTCTCTGGAAACACCATATATTTT	CASSFTGVSGNTIYF
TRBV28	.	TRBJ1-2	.	TGTGCCAGCAGTTTAGAGGGTTTAGCTGGCTACACCTTC	CASSLEGLAGYTF
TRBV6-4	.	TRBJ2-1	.	TGTGCCAGCAGTGTCACGGGGGAATATTCTGGGGATGAGCAGTTCTTC	CASSVTGEYSGDEQFF
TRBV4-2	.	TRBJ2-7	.	TGTGCCAGCAGCCAAGATACCGAGCTAGCCTACGAGCAGTACTTC	CASSQDTELAYEQYF
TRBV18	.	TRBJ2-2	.	TGTGCCAGCCCGCTTTCGGGACTCGGTACCGGGGAGCTGTTTTTT	CASPLSGLGTGELFF
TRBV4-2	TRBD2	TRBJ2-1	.	TGTGCCAGCAGCCAAGAGTCTGGACTAGCTGAGCAGTTCTTC	CASSQESGLAEQFF
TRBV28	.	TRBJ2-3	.	TGTGCCAGCAGCCGATCCGGGGGAACAGATACGCAGTATTTT	CASSRSGGTDTQYF
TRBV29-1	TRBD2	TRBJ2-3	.	TGCAGCTCGAATAAAGCGGGAGCGGGGACAGATACGCAGTATTTT	CSSNKAGAGTDTQYF
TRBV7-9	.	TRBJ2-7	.	TGTGCCAGCAGCCCTTTGCCAGGGGAGGGCTACGAGCAGTACTTC	CASSPLPGEGYEQYF
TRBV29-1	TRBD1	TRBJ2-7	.	TGCAGCGTTTATCTCTGGGGGACAGCTCACTACGAGCAGTACTTC	CSVYLWGTAHYEQYF
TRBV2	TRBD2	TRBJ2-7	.	TGTGCCAGCAGGGCACTTGGGACTACCTACGAGCAGTACTTC	CASRALGTTYEQYF
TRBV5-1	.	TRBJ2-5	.	TGCGCCAGCAGCTTGGCGATAACAGGACAAGAGACCCAGTACTTC	CASSLAITGQETQYF
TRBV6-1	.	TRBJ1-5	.	TGTGCCAGCAGCTTCAGGGGTCGTCGCAATCAGCCCCAGCATTTT	CASSFRGRRNQPQHF
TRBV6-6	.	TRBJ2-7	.	TGTGCCAGCACCCACTCGACAGGTTCCTACGAGCAGTACTTC	CASTHSTGSYEQYF
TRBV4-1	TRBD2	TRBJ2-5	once	TGCGCCAGCAGCCAAGATTTCGGCGGGAGTAGAGAGACCCAGTACTTC	CASSQDFGGSRETQYF
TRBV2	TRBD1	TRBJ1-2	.	TGTGCCAGCAGCGCTTTAGGACAGGTGATTTCGTGGGGCTACACCTTC	CASSALGQVISWGYTF
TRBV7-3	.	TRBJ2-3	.	TGTGCCAGCAGCACCCGCACTAGCCCTAGCACAGATACGCAGTATTTT	CASSTRTSPSTDTQYF
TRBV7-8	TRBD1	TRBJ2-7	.	TGTGCCAGCAGCTTAGGCAGGGGGTCCTACGAGCAGTACTTC	CASSLGRGSYEQYF
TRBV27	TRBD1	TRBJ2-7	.	TGTGCCAGCAGAGTAGGACAGGGGGCCTACGAGCAGTACTTC	CASRVGQGAYEQYF
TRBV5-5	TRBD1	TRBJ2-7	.	TGTGCCAGCAGGTTGACCGGGACAGGAACCCCCTACGAGCAGTACTTC	CASRLTGTGTPYEQYF
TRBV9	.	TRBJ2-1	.	TGTGCCGTAGGGGGGGGTTCCTACAATGAGCAGTTCTTC	CAVGGGSYNEQFF
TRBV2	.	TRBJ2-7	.	TGTGCCAGCAGTACTACAGGGATCCCCTACGAGCAGTACTTC	CASSTTGIPYEQYF
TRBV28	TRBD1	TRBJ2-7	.	TGTGCCAGCAGTTTACAGGGGGCTAGATCCTACGAGCAGTACTTC	CASSLQGARSYEQYF
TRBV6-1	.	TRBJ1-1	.	TGTGCCAGTTCGGTAGTCGCCAGGGCAGACACTGAAGCTTTCTTT	CASSVVARADTEAFF
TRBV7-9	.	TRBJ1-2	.	TGTGCCAGCAGCCATGACAGGATCTATGGCTACACCTTC	CASSHDRIYGYTF
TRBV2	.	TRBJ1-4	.	TGTGCCAGCAGTGGCGGAGGGCCCAATGAAAAACTGTTTTTT	CASSGGGPNEKLFF